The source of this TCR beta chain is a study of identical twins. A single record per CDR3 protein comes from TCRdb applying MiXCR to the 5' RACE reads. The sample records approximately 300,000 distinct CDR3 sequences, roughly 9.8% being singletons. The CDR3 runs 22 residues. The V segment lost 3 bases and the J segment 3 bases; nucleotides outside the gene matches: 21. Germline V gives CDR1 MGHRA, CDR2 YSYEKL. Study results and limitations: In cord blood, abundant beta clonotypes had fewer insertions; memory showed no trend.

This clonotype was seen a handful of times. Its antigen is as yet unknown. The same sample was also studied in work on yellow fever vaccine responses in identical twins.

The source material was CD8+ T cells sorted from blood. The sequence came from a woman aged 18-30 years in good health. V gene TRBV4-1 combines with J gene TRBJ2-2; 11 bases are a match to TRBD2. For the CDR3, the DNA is TGCGCCAGCAGCCAGATGGGTGGACAGGGTACTAGCGGGAGTGAAGACACCGGGGAGCTGTTTTTT. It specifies CASSQMGGQGTSGSEDTGELFF.